The 2 T cell receptor beta chains listed next were all sequenced from one sample in a study of tumor-infiltrating lymphocytes in primary liver carcinoma (dated by TCRdb to 2017 to 2019). Total RNA and DNA were co-extracted from roughly 20-30 mg of bulk tissue with the AllPrep DNA/RNA mini kit, without cell sorting. The instrument was an Illumina HiSeq 2500. Starting from approximately 500 ng total RNA, TCRbeta-specific cDNA was produced by reverse transcription with a constant-region primer and ProtoScript II reverse transcriptase. TCRbeta libraries were built with three nested multiplex PCR rounds, a slightly modified ARM-PCR procedure. Each of the first two PCR rounds ran for around 11 cycles and used multiplex TRBV1-TRBV30 forward primers together with a Cbeta reverse primer. The public reads were run again by TCRdb, first through fastp at Q25 and then through MiXCR, and only productive beta chains were kept. CDR3 protein sequences are deduplicated, and each keeps its most common genes and DNA. This sample is represented by about 100,000 distinct CDR3 sequences; 55% to 80% of them were singletons. The top ten hold 9% to 15% of the sample.

Sequencing was done on a sample of liver tumor tissue from sampling region 2. The label giving this sample's cell subset or site can be read as: tumor region T2, inferior pole. The receptor set was obtained from an older woman with primary liver carcinoma and hepatitis B virus infection.

On this clonotype: A much larger clone lies one base from this, so it may be a read error. Since the CDR3 does not end with the conserved phenylalanine or tryptophan, this likely comes from a read error. The chain joins TRBV14 to TRBJ2-4; TRBD1 matches 8 bases. The J segment lost 8 bases and the V segment lost 5 bases, leaving 11 bases of the junction unmatched. CDR1 is SGHDN, CDR2 FVKESK, per germline. CDR3 size: 15 residues. The CDR3 sequence: CASSDTRGRGYIQYL. CDR3 DNA sequence: TGTGCCAGCAGCGACACCAGGGGGCGTGGATACATTCAGTACTTG.

The chain has TRBV29-1 and TRBJ2-4, with D perhaps assigned TRBD1 or TRBD2 (6 bases each). The CDR3 is 12 amino acids. The ends were cut back, 8 bases at V and 9 bases at J, with 17 bases in the middle. From germline, CDR1 is SQVTM and CDR2 ANQGSEA. As DNA, the CDR3 is TGCAGCATATGGACAGCGCGGGGCATTCAGTACTTC. It codes for CSIWTARGIQYF.